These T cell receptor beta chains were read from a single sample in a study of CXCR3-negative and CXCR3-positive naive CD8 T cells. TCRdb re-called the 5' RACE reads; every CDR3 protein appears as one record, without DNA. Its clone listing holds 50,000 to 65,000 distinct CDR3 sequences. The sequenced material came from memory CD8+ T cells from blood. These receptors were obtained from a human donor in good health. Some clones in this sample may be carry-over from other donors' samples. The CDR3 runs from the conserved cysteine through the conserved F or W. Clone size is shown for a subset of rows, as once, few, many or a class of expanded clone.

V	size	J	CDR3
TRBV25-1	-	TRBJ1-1	CASSGGGYTEAFF
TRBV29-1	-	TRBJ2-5	CSVETGGDQETQYF
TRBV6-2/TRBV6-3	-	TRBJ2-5	CASRYLAGGRETQYF
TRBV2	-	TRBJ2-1	CASKGGYNEQFF
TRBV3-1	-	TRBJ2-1	CASSTPISYNEQFF
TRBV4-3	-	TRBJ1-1	CASSQDIAQTLNMNTEAFF
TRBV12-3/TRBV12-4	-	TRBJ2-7	CASSQLYEQYF
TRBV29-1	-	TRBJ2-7	CSQDSDRNEQYF
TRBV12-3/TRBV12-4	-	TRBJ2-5	CASSPTGDQETQYF
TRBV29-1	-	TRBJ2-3	CSVLLVAESSTDTQYF
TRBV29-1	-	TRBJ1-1	CSVGTPDRGMNTEAFF
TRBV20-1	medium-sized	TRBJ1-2	CSARDIGGINYGYTF
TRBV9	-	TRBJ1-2	CASSDSDGLYGYTF
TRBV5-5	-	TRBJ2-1	CASSLSGYEQFF
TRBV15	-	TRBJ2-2	CATSRDRAGSNTGELFF
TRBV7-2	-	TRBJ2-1	CASSLLAGDNEQFF
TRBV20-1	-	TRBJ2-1	CSARDSGGLDEQFF
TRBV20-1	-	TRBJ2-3	CSAPSLTKTSTDTQYF
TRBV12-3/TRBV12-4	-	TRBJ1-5	CASRQGVQPQHF
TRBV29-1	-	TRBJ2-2	CSGVSGPGELFF
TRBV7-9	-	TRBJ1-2	CASSLGDRAYGYTF
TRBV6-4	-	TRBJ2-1	CASSDSGGYNEQFF
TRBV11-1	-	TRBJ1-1	CASSYRKATDLNTEAFF
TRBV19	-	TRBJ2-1	CASSPGTSGGGSYNEQFF
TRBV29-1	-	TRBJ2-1	CSVGLAGLDEQFF
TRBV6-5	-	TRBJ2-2	CASSHPGDLNTGELFF
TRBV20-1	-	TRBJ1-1	CSAKSPSRDTEAFF
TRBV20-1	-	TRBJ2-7	CSARGWADYEQYF
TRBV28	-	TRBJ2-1	CASSLSGNEQFF
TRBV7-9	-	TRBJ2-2	CATPRGVSNTGELFF
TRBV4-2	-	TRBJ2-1	CASSILRDSYNEQFF
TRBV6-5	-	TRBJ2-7	CASSYGGSAYEQYF
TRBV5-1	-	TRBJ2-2	CASSGKQGTGELFF
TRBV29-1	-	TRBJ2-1	CSVGRTDDNEQFF
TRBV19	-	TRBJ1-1	CASRPTGGITEAFF
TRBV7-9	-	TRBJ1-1	CASSFLSGGWNTEAFF
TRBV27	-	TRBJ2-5	CASSFPRQGQETQYF
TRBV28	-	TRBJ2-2	CASSRVTGTGELFF
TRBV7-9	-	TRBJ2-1	CASSPDEDFYNEQFF
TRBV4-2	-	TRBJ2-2	CASSVDTGELFF
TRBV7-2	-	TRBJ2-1	CASSPTSGPYNEQFF
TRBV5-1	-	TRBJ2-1	CASRIGGSNEQFF
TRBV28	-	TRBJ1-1	CASTRPAGAGGYTEAFF
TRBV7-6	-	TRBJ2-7	CASSYGGEQYF
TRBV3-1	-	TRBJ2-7	CASSPNPGQGYEQYF
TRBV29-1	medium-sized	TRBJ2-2	CSGRRGQDTGELFF
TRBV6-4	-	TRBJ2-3	CASGGSSTDTQYF
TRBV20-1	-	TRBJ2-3	CSARGLADTQYF
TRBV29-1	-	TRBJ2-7	CSVEIWGQSYEQYF
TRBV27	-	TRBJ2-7	CASSSPLQGAYEQYF
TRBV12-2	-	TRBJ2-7	CATEKESYEQYF
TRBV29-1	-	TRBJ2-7	CSVEGPGLAGEYEQYF
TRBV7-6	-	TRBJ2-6	CASSTDANVLTF
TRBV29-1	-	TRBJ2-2	CSVAPGLNTGELFF
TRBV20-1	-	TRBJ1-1	CSARAPGGLATEAFF